This record covers a single T cell receptor beta chain. TCRdb's copy holds only in-frame clones and misses some; the assay was immunoSEQ multiplex PCR. This sample has 60,000 to 70,000 clones; about nine tenths occur once, and the top ten carry 43%. This record belongs to a study of blood T cell repertoires in COVID-19. Germline V lookup: CDR1 LGHDT, CDR2 YNNKEL (reference sequence). Trimming took 4 bases from V and 2 from J; bases not matched to a gene: 7. The CDR3 covers 15 residues. This sequence originates from a woman aged 55-69 years with COVID-19, enrolled during active disease. The chain employs TRBV3-1 (or the pseudogene TRBV3-2) and TRBJ2-7, with 8 bases that match TRBD2. Sequenced input: peripheral blood. Here the CDR3 DNA reads TGTGCCAGCAGCCGACGGGGGGGCAGTCCCTACGAGCAGTACTTC. Amino acids: CASSRRGGSPYEQYF.